Sequencing of this T cell receptor beta chain was carried out in a study of blood T cell repertoires in COVID-19 (TCRdb year 2020). With respect to the entire study: Collaborator samples came from the United States, Italy and Spain and covered acute and convalescent phases of COVID-19. Where HLA class I and class II types were available, the types were taken from metadata supplied by the sample provider, not from assay-based typing. The samples were drawn from the first 160 participants of the ongoing ImmuneRACE study and from 1,254 subjects provided by 6 global collaborators. Deeply sampled blood TCRbeta repertoires from subjects exposed to, actively infected with, or recovered from COVID-19 were included in the dataset. The sample metadata nearly always contained a de-identified subject ID, COVID-19 status, age in years and sex. The prospective study material was composed of cDNA or gDNA derived from T cells, B-cell-depleted T cells, or PBMCs. The repertoires were released in a freely available public database intended as a resource for research on the immune response to SARS-CoV-2. Paper-wide results and their limitations: Clinical and demographic metadata were provided uncurated, with the amount varying by source and participant.

Each collaborating institution followed its own protocols to collect whole blood in K2EDTA tubes. For TCRbeta analysis, collaborators shipped samples as frozen whole blood, isolated PBMCs, or DNA extracted from either of those sample types. The immunoSEQ Assay, a bias-controlled multiplex PCR, was used to amplify TCRbeta CDR3 regions from genomic DNA. Per the authors' processing: Within the assay, amplification of reference gene primers was used to estimate how many nucleated cells each sample contained. Sequence reads were collapsed and filtered to measure the absolute abundance of every unique TCRbeta CDR3 rearrangement. For each sample, productive Simpson clonality was calculated as the square root of Simpson's diversity index across productive rearrangements. Here the immuneACCESS table is served through TCRdb, limited to in-frame sequences with V and J called. Missing clones are a known gap in these copies; in checked studies unresolved V genes cover under half, and the rest lacks a known reason. The V and J calls and clone size were taken over from that table, and D and trimming were inferred from the DNA. This sample holds around 94,000 clones; around four fifths were observed only once. Over 9.5% of the sample rests with the top ten.

About this clone: Its antigen is currently not known. Base qualities are not provided; no much larger clone lies one nucleotide away.

The CDR3 runs 15 amino acids, cysteine and phenylalanine included. The sequence is cut down to CDR3 DNA, 45 bases in frame from base 1. Trimming removed 4 bases from V and 0 bases from J; the gene matches leave 5 bases unexplained. In the germline V gene, CDR1 corresponds to SGHDT and CDR2 to YYEEEE. This receptor was taken from a man aged 35 to 55 with active or convalescent COVID-19. Sequencing was performed on peripheral blood. The rearrangement joined TRBV5-6 to TRBJ1-2, with 8 middle bases fitting TRBD1. The CDR3 loop reads CASSPGDRTNYGYTF. The DNA sequence is TGTGCCAGCAGCCCTGGGGACAGGACTAACTATGGCTACACCTTC.